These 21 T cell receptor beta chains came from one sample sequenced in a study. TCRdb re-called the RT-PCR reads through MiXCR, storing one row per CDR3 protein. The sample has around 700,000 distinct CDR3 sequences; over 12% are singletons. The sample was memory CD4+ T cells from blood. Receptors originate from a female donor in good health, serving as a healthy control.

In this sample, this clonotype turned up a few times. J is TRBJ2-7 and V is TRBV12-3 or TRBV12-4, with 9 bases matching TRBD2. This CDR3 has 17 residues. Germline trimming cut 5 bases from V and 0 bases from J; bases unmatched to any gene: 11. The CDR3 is CASSHSGLAGVSYEQYF. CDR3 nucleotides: TGTGCCAGCAGTCATTCCGGTTTAGCGGGAGTCTCCTACGAGCAGTACTTC.

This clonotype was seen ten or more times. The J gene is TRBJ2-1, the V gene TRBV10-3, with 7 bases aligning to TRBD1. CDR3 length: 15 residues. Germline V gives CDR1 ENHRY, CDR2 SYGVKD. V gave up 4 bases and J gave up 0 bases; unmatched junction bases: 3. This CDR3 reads CAISGGTVSYNEQFF. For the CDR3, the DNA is TGTGCCATCAGTGGTGGGACAGTCTCCTACAATGAGCAGTTCTTC.

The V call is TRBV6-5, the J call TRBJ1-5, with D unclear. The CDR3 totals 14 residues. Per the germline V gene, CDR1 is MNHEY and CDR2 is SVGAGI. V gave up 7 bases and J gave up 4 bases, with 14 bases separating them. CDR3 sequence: CASTSPGKNQPQHF. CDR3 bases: TGTGCCAGCACCTCCCCTGGAAAGAATCAGCCCCAGCATTTT.

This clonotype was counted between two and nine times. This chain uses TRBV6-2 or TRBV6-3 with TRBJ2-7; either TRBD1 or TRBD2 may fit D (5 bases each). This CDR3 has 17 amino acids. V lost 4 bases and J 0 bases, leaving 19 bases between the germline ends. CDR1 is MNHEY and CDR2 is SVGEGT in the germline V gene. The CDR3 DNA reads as TGTGCCAGCAGTTCTTCAGGTATTGGGACCGTCTCCTACGAGCAGTACTTC. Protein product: CASSSSGIGTVSYEQYF.

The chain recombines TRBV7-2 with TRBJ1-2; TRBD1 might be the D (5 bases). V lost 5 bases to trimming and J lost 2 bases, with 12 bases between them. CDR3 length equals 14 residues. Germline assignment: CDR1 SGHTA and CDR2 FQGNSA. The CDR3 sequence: CASSPVTVNYGYTF. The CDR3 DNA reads TGTGCCAGCAGCCCCGTGACAGTGAACTATGGCTACACCTTC.

CDR3 DNA sequence: TGTGCCAGCAGCCCGACGGGACAGGGGTGGGATACGCAGTATTTT. Protein sequence: CASSPTGQGWDTQYF. The chain combines TRBV27 with TRBJ2-3, with 10 bases matching TRBD1. V lost 6 bases to trimming and J lost 6 bases; unmatched junction nucleotides: 9. The CDR3 extends over 15 amino acids. Per the germline V gene, CDR1 is MNHEY and CDR2 is SMNVEV (reference sequence).

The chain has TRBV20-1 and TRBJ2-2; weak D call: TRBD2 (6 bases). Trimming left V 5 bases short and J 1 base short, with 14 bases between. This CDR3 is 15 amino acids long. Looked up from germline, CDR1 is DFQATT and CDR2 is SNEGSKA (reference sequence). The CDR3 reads CSARRGTLNTGELFF. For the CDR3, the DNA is TGCAGTGCTCGCCGCGGGACGTTGAACACCGGGGAGCTGTTTTTT.

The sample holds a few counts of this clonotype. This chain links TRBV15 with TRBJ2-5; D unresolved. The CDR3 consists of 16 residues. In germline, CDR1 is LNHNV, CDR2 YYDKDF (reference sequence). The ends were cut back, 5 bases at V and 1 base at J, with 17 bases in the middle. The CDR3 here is CATSRRARHTQETQYF. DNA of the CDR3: TGTGCCACCAGCCGCCGGGCCAGACATACCCAAGAGACCCAGTACTTC.

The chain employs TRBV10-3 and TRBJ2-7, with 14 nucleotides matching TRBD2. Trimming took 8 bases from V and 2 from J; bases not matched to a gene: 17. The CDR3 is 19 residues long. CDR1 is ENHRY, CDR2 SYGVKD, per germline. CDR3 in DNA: TGTGCCATCCGGATGTCGGGGACCGGGACTAGCGGGAGACCCTACGAGCAGTACTTC. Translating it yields CAIRMSGTGTSGRPYEQYF.

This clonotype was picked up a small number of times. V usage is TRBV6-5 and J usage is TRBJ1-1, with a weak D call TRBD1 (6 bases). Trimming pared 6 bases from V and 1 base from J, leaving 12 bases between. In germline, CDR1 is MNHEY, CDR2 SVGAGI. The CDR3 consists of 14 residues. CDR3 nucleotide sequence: TGTGCCAGCAGGGGAAACAGGGAGAACACTGAAGCTTTCTTT. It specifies CASRGNRENTEAFF.

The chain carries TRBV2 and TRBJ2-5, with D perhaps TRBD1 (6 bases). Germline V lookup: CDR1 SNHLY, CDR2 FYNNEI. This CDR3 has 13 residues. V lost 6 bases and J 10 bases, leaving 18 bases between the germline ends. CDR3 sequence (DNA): TGTGCCAGCAGCCCGACAGGAGGCGAGCTCCAGTACTTC. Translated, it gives CASSPTGGELQYF. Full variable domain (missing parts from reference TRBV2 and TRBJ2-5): EPEVTQTPSHQVTQMGQEVILRCVPISNHLYFYWYRQILGQKVEFLVSFYNNEISEKSEIFDDQFSVERPDGSNFTLKIRSTKLEDSAMYFCASSPTGGELQYFGPGTRLLVL.

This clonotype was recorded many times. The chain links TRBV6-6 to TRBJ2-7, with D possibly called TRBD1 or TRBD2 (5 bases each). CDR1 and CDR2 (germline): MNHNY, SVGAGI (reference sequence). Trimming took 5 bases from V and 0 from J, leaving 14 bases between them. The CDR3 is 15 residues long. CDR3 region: CASSGTWTFSYEQYF. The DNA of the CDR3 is TGTGCCAGCAGTGGGACGTGGACATTCTCCTACGAGCAGTACTTC.

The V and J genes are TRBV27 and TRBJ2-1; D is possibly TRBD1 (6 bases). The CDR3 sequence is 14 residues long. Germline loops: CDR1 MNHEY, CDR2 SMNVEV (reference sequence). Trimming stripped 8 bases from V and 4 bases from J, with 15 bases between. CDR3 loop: CASHRTEPYNEQFF. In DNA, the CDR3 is TGTGCCAGCCACCGGACAGAGCCTTACAATGAGCAGTTCTTC.

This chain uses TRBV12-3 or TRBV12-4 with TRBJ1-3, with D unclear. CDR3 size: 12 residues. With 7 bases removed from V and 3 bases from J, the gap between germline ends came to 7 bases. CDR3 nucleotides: TGTGCCAGCACTTGGGGTGGAAACACCATATATTTT. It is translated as CASTWGGNTIYF.

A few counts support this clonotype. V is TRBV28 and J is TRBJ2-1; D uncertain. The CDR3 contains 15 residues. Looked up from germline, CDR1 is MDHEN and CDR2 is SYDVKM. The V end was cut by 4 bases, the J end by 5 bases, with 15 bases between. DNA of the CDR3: TGTGCCAGCAGTTCTGTGGAGAAGAGCAACAATGAGCAGTTCTTC. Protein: CASSSVEKSNNEQFF.

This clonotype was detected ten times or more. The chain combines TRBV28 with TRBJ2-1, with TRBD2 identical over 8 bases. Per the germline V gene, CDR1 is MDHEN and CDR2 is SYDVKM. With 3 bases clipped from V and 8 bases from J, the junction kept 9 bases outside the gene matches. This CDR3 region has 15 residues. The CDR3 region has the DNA TGTGCCAGCAGTTTCCTCGGGACTAGAAGAGATGAGCAGTTCTTC. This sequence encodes CASSFLGTRRDEQFF.

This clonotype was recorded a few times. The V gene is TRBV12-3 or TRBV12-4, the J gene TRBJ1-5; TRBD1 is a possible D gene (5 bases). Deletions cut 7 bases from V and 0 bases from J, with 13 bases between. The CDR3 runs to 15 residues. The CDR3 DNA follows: TGTGCCAGCACCTTGGGGCAGTATAGCAATCAGCCCCAGCATTTT. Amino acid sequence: CASTLGQYSNQPQHF.

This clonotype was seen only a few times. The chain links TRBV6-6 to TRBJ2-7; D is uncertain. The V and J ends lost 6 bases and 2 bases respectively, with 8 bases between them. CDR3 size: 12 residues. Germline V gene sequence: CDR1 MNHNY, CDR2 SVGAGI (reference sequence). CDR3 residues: CASRPAAYEQYF. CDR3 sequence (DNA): TGTGCCAGCAGGCCTGCGGCCTACGAGCAGTACTTC.

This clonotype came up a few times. The CDR3: CATSREYSGGYEQYF. The DNA of the CDR3 is TGTGCCACCAGCAGAGAATACAGCGGGGGCTACGAGCAGTACTTC. The V call is TRBV15, the J call TRBJ2-7, with 8 nucleotides matching TRBD2. CDR1 LNHNV and CDR2 YYDKDF come from the germline V gene (reference sequence). The length of the CDR3 is 15 residues. V lost 0 bases, J lost 3 bases, and 4 bases stayed unmatched.

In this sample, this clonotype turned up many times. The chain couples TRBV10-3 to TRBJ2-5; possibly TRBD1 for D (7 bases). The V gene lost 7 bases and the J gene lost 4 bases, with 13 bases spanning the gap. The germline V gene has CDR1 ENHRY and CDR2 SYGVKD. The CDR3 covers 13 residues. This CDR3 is CAINGGGPETQYF. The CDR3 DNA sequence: TGTGCCATCAACGGAGGGGGCCCAGAGACCCAGTACTTC.

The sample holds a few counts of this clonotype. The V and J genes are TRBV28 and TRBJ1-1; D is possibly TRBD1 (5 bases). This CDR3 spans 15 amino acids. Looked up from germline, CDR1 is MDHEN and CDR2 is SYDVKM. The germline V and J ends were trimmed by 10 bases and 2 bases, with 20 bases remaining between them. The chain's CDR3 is CAINRGSVTNTEAFF. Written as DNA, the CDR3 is TGTGCCATCAATAGGGGCAGCGTAACAAACACTGAAGCTTTCTTT.